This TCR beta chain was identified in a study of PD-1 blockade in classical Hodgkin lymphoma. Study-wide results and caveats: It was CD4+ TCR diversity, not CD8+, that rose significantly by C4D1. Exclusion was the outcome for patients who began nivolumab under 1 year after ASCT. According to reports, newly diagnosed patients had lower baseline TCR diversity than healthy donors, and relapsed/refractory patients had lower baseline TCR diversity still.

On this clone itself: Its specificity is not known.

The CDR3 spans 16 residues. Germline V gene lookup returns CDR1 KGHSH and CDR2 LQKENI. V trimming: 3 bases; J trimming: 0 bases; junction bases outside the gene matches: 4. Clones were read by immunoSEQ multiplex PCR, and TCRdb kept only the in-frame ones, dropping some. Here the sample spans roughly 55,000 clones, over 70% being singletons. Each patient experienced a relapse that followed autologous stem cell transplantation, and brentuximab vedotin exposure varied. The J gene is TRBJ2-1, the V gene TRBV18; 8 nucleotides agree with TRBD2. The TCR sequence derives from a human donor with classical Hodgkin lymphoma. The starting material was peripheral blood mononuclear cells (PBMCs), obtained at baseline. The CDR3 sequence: CASSPLSGGSYNEQFF. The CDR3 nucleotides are TGTGCCAGCTCACCCTTGAGCGGGGGCTCCTACAATGAGCAGTTCTTC.